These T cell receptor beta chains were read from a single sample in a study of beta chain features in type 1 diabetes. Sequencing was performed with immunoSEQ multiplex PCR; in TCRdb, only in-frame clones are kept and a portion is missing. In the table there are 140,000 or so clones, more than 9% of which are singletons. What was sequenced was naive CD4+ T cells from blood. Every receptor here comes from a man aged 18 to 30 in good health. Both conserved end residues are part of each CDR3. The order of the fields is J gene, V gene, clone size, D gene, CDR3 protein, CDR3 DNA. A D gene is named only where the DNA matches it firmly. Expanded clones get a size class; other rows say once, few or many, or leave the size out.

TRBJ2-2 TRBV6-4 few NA CASKGRNTGELFF TGTGCCAGCAAAGGGAGGAACACCGGGGAGCTGTTTTTT
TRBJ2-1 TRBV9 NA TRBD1 CASSVPTLGGNDEQFF TGTGCCAGCAGCGTTCCGACCTTAGGGGGCAACGATGAGCAGTTCTTC
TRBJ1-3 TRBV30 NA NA CAWGTGGSTIYF TGTGCCTGGGGGACTGGAGGAAGCACCATATATTTT
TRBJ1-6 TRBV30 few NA CAWNPPGTYNSPLHF TGTGCCTGGAATCCCCCAGGGACCTATAATTCACCCCTCCACTTT
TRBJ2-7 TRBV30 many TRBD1 CAYSQRQGLYEQYF TGTGCCTACTCACAGCGACAGGGGCTATACGAGCAGTACTTC
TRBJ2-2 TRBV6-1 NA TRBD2 CASRGDYRGTGELFF TGTGCCAGCAGAGGGGACTACCGTGGCACCGGGGAGCTGTTTTTT
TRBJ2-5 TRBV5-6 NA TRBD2 CASSRTSGGGRTQYF TGTGCCAGCAGCAGGACTAGCGGGGGGGGCCGGACCCAGTACTTC
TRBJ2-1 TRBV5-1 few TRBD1 CASSPTTGTGVDEQFF TGCGCCAGCAGCCCTACGACCGGGACAGGGGTCGATGAGCAGTTCTTC
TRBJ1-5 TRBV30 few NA CAWSVRSNQPQHF TGTGCCTGGAGTGTTCGTAGCAATCAGCCCCAGCATTTT
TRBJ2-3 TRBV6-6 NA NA CATHATSTDTQYF TGTGCCACCCATGCAACTAGCACAGATACGCAGTATTTT
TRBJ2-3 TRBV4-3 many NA CASSFRRDTQYF TGCGCCAGCAGCTTCCGGCGGGATACGCAGTATTTT
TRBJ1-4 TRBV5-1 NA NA CASSLGPQITTNEKLFF TGCGCCAGCAGCTTGGGCCCACAGATTACAACTAATGAAAAACTGTTTTTT
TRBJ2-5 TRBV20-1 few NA CSATGPETQYF TGCAGTGCGACAGGTCCAGAGACCCAGTACTTC
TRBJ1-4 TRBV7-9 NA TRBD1 CASSQQGGNEKLFF TGTGCCAGCAGCCAACAGGGGGGGAATGAAAAACTGTTTTTT
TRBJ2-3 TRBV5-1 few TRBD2 CASSSGTSGDTQYF TGCGCCAGCAGCTCAGGGACTAGCGGAGATACGCAGTATTTT
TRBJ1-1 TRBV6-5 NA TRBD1 CASSYSGQQNTEAFF TGTGCCAGCAGTTACTCGGGACAGCAGAACACTGAAGCTTTCTTT
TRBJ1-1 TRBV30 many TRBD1 CAWTPDRDSEAFF TGTGCCTGGACTCCCGACAGGGATTCTGAAGCTTTCTTT
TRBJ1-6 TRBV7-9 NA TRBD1 CASSGLQGGNSPLHF TGTGCCAGCAGCGGACTACAGGGGGGGAATTCACCCCTCCACTTT
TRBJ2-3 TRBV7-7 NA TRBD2 CASSLQAGAGDTQYF TGTGCCAGCAGCTTACAAGCGGGGGCCGGAGATACGCAGTATTTT
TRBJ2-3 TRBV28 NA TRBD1 CASSWTGDGPDTQYF TGTGCCAGCAGTTGGACAGGGGACGGCCCAGATACGCAGTATTTT
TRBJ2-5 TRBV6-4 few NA CASSDLTGFQETQYF TGTGCCAGCAGTGACCTTACAGGGTTCCAAGAGACCCAGTACTTC
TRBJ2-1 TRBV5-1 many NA CASSFPRQFDEQFF TGCGCCAGCAGCTTCCCAAGACAGTTCGATGAGCAGTTCTTC
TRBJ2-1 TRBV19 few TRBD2 CASSTPGTSGGASSYNEQFF TGTGCCAGTAGTACCCCGGGGACTAGCGGGGGGGCGAGCTCCTACAATGAGCAGTTCTTC
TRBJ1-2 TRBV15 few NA CATSRDVGDYGYTF TGTGCCACCAGCAGAGATGTGGGAGACTATGGCTACACCTTC
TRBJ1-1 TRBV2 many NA CASSDYEAFF TGTGCCAGCAGTGACTATGAAGCTTTCTTT
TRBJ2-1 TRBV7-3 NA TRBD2 CASSPSGGNYNEQFF TGTGCCAGCAGTCCAAGCGGGGGGAATTACAATGAGCAGTTCTTC
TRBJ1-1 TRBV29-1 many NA CSVDRAGTEAFF TGCAGCGTTGACAGGGCCGGCACTGAAGCTTTCTTT
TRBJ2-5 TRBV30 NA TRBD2 CAWSLGGGETQYF TGTGCCTGGAGTCTTGGCGGGGGGGAGACCCAGTACTTC
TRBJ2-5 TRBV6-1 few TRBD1 CASSEGTGPSETQYF TGTGCCAGCAGTGAGGGGACAGGGCCATCGGAGACCCAGTACTTC
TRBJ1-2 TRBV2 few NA CASSPERAASGYTF TGTGCCAGCAGTCCCGAGAGGGCAGCTTCTGGCTACACCTTC
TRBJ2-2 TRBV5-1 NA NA CASSRDTQGGGELFF TGCGCCAGCAGCCGGGACACCCAGGGTGGCGGGGAGCTGTTTTTT
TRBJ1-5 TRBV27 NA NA CASSFEVNQPQHF TGTGCCAGCAGTTTCGAGGTTAATCAGCCCCAGCATTTT
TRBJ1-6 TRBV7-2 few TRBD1 CASSSRQGVNSPLHF TGTGCCAGCAGCTCCAGACAGGGGGTTAATTCACCCCTCCACTTT
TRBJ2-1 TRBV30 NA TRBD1 CACTGQGNSYNEQFF TGTGCCTGCACCGGACAGGGCAACTCCTACAATGAGCAGTTCTTC
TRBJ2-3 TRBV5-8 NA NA CASNQGFGPDTQYF TGTGCCAGCAACCAGGGGTTCGGCCCAGATACGCAGTATTTT
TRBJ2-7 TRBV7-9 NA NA CASSTDTLYEQYF TGTGCCAGCAGCACGGACACCCTCTACGAGCAGTACTTC
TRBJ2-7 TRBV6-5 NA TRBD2 CASSYSTSGGSYEQYF TGTGCCAGCAGTTACTCGACTAGCGGGGGGTCCTACGAGCAGTACTTC
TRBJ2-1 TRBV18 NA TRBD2 CASGGSHEQFF TGTGCCAGCGGCGGGAGTCATGAGCAGTTCTTC
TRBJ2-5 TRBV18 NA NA CASSLGEQETQYF TGTGCCAGCTCACTTGGGGAGCAAGAGACCCAGTACTTC
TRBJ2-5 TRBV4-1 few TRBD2 CASSLTGGERYQETQYF TGCGCCAGCAGCCTAACGGGGGGGGAGAGGTACCAAGAGACCCAGTACTTC
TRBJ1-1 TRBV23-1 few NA CASSQSIEAFF TGCGCCAGCAGTCAATCCATTGAAGCTTTCTTT
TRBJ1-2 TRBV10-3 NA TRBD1 CAISESKGAGGYTF TGTGCCATCAGTGAGTCAAAGGGGGCAGGTGGCTACACCTTC
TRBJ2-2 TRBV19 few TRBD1 CASSIGQGDTGELFF TGTGCCAGTAGTATTGGGCAGGGGGACACCGGGGAGCTGTTTTTT
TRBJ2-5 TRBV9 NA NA CASSVVAGGVETQYF TGTGCCAGCAGCGTAGTGGCTGGAGGGGTTGAGACCCAGTACTTC
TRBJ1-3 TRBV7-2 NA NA CASSLAAEMTGNTIYF TGTGCCAGCAGCTTAGCCGCGGAGATGACTGGAAACACCATATATTTT
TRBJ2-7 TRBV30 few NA CAWSVYRLNSYEQYF TGTGCCTGGAGTGTGTACAGGCTTAACTCCTACGAGCAGTACTTC
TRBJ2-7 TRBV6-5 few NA CASSYSLGGVSYEQYF TGTGCCAGCAGTTACTCCTTAGGGGGGGTCTCCTACGAGCAGTACTTC
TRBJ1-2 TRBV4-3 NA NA CASSHLWAGNYGYTF TGCGCCAGCAGCCACCTGTGGGCAGGGAACTATGGCTACACCTTC
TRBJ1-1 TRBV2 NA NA CASTAAGVEAFF TGTGCCAGCACAGCCGCCGGGGTTGAAGCTTTCTTT
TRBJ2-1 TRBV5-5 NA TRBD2 CASSLNPRGGNEQFF TGTGCCAGCAGCTTAAACCCGCGGGGGGGGAATGAGCAGTTCTTC